This record covers a single TCR beta chain. This clonotype has ten or more counts. Its target antigen remains unknown. Qualities for individual bases were not recorded, and no much larger clone is one base off. The library came from multiplex PCR. Sequencing instrument: Illumina HiSeq 4000. CDR3 regions were amplified by Arm-PCR with iRepertoire HTBI primers to construct TCR beta libraries. PCR products were gel purified before sequencing. Regarding the original processing steps: Across samples, about 63 TRBV and around 15 TRBJ segments were identified and used for gene usage analysis of CDR3 amino acid clonotypes. Filtered high-quality paired reads were merged into contigs using COPE and FqMerger. Contigs were aligned with BLAST to IMGT TRBV, TRBD and TRBJ reference genes, and CDR3 was defined per IMGT. Highly expanded clones were defined as clonotypes with a frequency above 0.1%. Shannon entropy was used to measure repertoire diversity, and the Gini coefficient was used to measure V-J evenness. A clonotype was considered public if more than one individual shared it. TCRdb applied fastp at Q25 and MiXCR to the public reads, then kept only in-frame beta chains. Rows with one shared CDR3 protein collapse into an entry with the most common genes and DNA. TCRdb's processing, not the study's, gives the V and J calls here. Within this sample are about 500,000 distinct CDR3 sequences, with around 12% of them counted one time only. Jointly, the top ten make up roughly 8.9% of the sample.

The data derive from a study of regulatory T cells in long-lasting Graves disease (dated by TCRdb to about 2021). A note on the overall study: Antithyroid drugs had been taken for less than 3 months by newly diagnosed Graves' disease patients. TCR sequencing covered roughly 13 persistent and 20 newly diagnosed Graves' disease patients, some 33 samples in total. Persistent Graves' disease patients were compared with newly diagnosed Graves' disease patients by peripheral blood TCR sequencing and RNA sequencing. The study took place in China and was registered as a clinical trial. The study at large found these results: Patients with persistent disease shared more public clonotypes (fewer than 3,000) than newly diagnosed patients did (nearly 1,000). Lower TCR Shannon entropy and fewer highly expanded clones were observed in persistent Graves' disease patients than in newly diagnosed patients, which suggested clonal expansion. The study examined only peripheral blood because the primary lesion, thyroid tissue, could not be accessed. TRBV28, TRBJ1-2 and TRBJ2-5 were preferentially used in persistent disease, while TRBV20-1 and TRBJ2-1 were favored in newly diagnosed disease. The authors acknowledged the small sample size as a limitation that may reduce accuracy. Sequencing and analysis were restricted to the TCR beta chain.

In the paper's terms, the time point label means: newly diagnosed GD, antithyroid drugs for less than 3 months. RNA was extracted from PBMCs in TRIzol for both TCR sequencing and RNA sequencing. Graves' disease was diagnosed according to American Thyroid Association guidelines. The patients came from an endocrinology department in Xi'an, China. Each patient gave approximately 9.7 milliliters of peripheral blood, collected in an EDTA anticoagulant tube. PBMCs were isolated by Ficoll Paque Plus density gradient separation without further T cell sorting. An Agilent 2100 Bioanalyzer and agarose gel were used to assess RNA quality, and a NanoDrop 2000 was used to measure RNA concentration. V loses 0 bases of germline sequence and J loses 4 bases, and the interval between the two ends is 6 bases. From its cysteine to its phenylalanine, the CDR3 spans 13 amino acids. The retained sequence is limited to the CDR3, 39 bases, with the frame set at the first base. Taken from the germline V gene (reference sequence), the CDR1 and CDR2 loops are LNHNV and YYDKDF.

The sample was also linked to a second study, of T cells in Graves' hyperthyroidism and ophthalmopathy. From that second study: Graves' hyperthyroidism was defined as stable when no progression to ophthalmopathy occurred over 18 months of follow-up. Hyperthyroidism patients were aged 18 to 65 years and newly diagnosed, with disease duration of less than 2 months. Exclusion was applied to patients with uncontrolled infections, other autoimmune diseases, pregnancy or lactation. Diagnoses were established on the basis of clinical symptoms, serum thyroxine and TRAb, thyroid ultrasound, and orbital computed tomography. The first round of RT-PCR for the TCR CDR3 was performed with the HTBI primer set and the Qiagen OneStep RT-PCR kit. Most expanded thyroid clonotypes (frequency above 0.001) were also detected in blood, suggesting blood repertoires may reflect thyroid immune responses. A model built on a 13 V-J signature distinguished ophthalmopathy from stable hyperthyroidism, reaching roughly 88% sensitivity and under 84% specificity in cross-validation and 80%/75% in testing. In validation, the model predicted progression to ophthalmopathy a median of roughly six months before onset, with 65% to 71% sensitivity and about 72% specificity. TCR V-J signatures able to tell the groups apart were searched for in a discovery cohort of 100 or so patients, of whom roughly 42 had Graves' ophthalmopathy and 55 to 65 had stable Graves' hyperthyroidism. Whether ophthalmopathy could be predicted prospectively was tested in an independent validation cohort made up of roughly 19 hyperthyroidism patients plus 17 patients who later progressed to ophthalmopathy. The approximately 100 discovery patients were divided at random into training and test sets in a 7:3 ratio. The study also compared thyroid tissue and blood T-cell repertoires from several Graves' hyperthyroidism patients. Once sampling was done, hyperthyroidism patients were given methimazole at a starting dose of 30 mg daily, whereas ophthalmopathy patients were given high-dose intravenous methylprednisolone. The libraries were constructed in a second round of multiplex PCR and then size-selected and purified. Paired-end sequencing of the libraries was performed with 100 bp reads on an Illumina HiSeq2000. SOAPnuke was used to process the raw data, with reads discarded if the reads contained adapters or uncalled bases, had a mean Phred below 15, or lacked an exact constant-primer or identifier match. COPE v1.2.5 was used to merge high-quality paired reads, and clonotypes were defined as unique nucleotide sequences. Clonotypes were aligned to IMGT TRBV, TRBD and TRBJ reference segments using MiTCR v1.1. The analysis included only V-J combinations with a frequency above 0.0001, which together covered 98% to 99.2% of the repertoires. A TCS score was defined as the ratio between F50 (clonal expansion) and ExV (chaos), using BLOSUM62-based TCRdist between CDR3 peptides within each V-J. Welch's t-statistics and random forest reduced roughly 540 V-J features to 13, which were used in a naive Bayes classifier (R e1071). No statistical method was used to set the sample size in advance, and investigators knew the group allocation. TCR Vbeta CDR3 sequencing of 130 to 150 peripheral blood samples (about 45 ophthalmopathy, over 70 hyperthyroidism and some 17 progressor patients) is reported in the paper.

The rearranged chain carries TRBV15 and TRBJ2-5; the D segment cannot be called with confidence. The sequence was obtained from a woman in her 30s with Graves disease. Donor details come from another sample of the same person, matched by shared clones. This material consisted of peripheral blood mononuclear cells (PBMCs), taken at new diagnosis, from a patient treated with antithyroid drugs. The nucleotides read TGTGCCACCAGCAGAGATCGGGCAGAGACCCAGTACTTC. This is translated as CATSRDRAETQYF.